This entry lists 32 T cell receptor beta chains sequenced from one sample in a study of T cells in Graves' hyperthyroidism and ophthalmopathy. There were TCR beta CDR3 regions amplified from RNA transcripts. RT-PCR in the first round (using the HTBI primer set) targeted the TCR CDR3. From the multiplex PCR reads, TCRdb called clonotypes with MiXCR, one entry per CDR3 protein. This sample has some 720,000 distinct CDR3 sequences, with 16% found just once. Specimen: blood. The receptors here all came from a man aged 18 to 29 with Graves' hyperthyroidism.

The rearrangement uses TRBV15 and TRBJ2-5; 7 bases agree with TRBD1. This CDR3 is built from 14 residues. CDR1 and CDR2 from the germline V gene are LNHNV and YYDKDF (reference sequence). After removal of 0 bases from V and 5 bases from J, the junction contained 3 bases not matched to a gene. The CDR3, as DNA: TGTGCCACCAGCAGAGATCTGGACAGGGAGACCCAGTACTTC. This gives the protein CATSRDLDRETQYF.

This clonotype was seen at least ten times. This chain joins TRBV28 and TRBJ2-7, with D uncertain. CDR1 MDHEN and CDR2 SYDVKM come from the germline V gene. The CDR3 length is 10 residues. Deletions cut 5 bases from V and 2 bases from J, with 1 base between. The CDR3 spells CASSAYEQYF. The CDR3 DNA sequence: TGTGCCAGCAGTGCCTACGAGCAGTACTTC.

Many counts were recorded for this clonotype. The chain recombines TRBV2 with TRBJ2-5; 9 nucleotides match TRBD2. This CDR3 region has 14 residues. Germline CDR1 SNHLY, CDR2 FYNNEI. V dropped 8 bases and J dropped 4; count of bases not matched to a gene: 8. CDR3 amino acids: CASASGNVGETQYF. CDR3 DNA: TGTGCCAGCGCTAGCGGGAATGTTGGAGAGACCCAGTACTTC.

Ten or more counts support this clonotype. The V and J genes are TRBV28 and TRBJ2-5, with 7 bases fitting TRBD2. The germline CDR1 and CDR2 sequences are MDHEN and SYDVKM. The CDR3 loop spans 15 amino acids. V lost 3 bases and J lost 2; bases outside the gene matches: 6. The CDR3 DNA follows: TGTGCCAGCAGTTTGACCAGAGCGGGGCAAGAGACCCAGTACTTC. Protein product: CASSLTRAGQETQYF.

There are many counts of this clonotype. The gene calls are TRBV10-3 and TRBJ2-7, with TRBD1 matching 8 bases. This CDR3 contains 15 residues. Per the germline V gene, CDR1 is ENHRY and CDR2 is SYGVKD. Trimming took 10 bases from V and 2 from J; bases not matched to a gene: 13. This CDR3 reads CATSQGAIPPYEQYF. The DNA for the CDR3 is TGTGCCACCTCCCAGGGGGCCATCCCCCCCTACGAGCAGTACTTC.

The chain uses TRBV20-1 and TRBJ2-3; 11 bases are shared with TRBD2. After removal of 6 bases from V and 2 bases from J, the junction contained 10 bases not matched to a gene. This CDR3 comprises 16 residues. The V gene's germline CDR1 is DFQATT and CDR2 SNEGSKA (reference sequence). CDR3 protein: CSAPQLAGAITDTQYF. The CDR3 DNA reads as TGCAGTGCGCCCCAACTAGCGGGAGCGATCACAGATACGCAGTATTTT.

The chain combines TRBV15 with TRBJ2-3; the D is unclear. The CDR3 runs 14 residues. Deletions cut 5 bases from V and 1 base from J, with 10 bases between. Per the germline V gene, CDR1 is LNHNV and CDR2 is YYDKDF (reference sequence). This chain's CDR3 is CATSPDDGTDTQYF. The CDR3 nucleotides are TGTGCCACCAGCCCTGATGATGGCACAGATACGCAGTATTTT.

In its sample, this clonotype was seen a few times. The chain couples TRBV4-1 to TRBJ2-2; D may match TRBD1 or TRBD2 (5 bases each). Trimming removed 0 bases from V and 5 bases from J, with 13 bases in between. The CDR3 extends over 16 amino acids. The germline V gene encodes CDR1 MGHRA and CDR2 YSYEKL. This CDR3 is CASSQEEAGYTGELFF. Written as DNA, the CDR3 is TGCGCCAGCAGCCAAGAGGAGGCAGGGTATACCGGGGAGCTGTTTTTT.

In this sample, this clonotype turned up many times. The gene calls are TRBV3-1 and TRBJ2-5; D might be TRBD2 (6 bases). V lost 0 bases and J 6 bases, leaving 14 bases between the germline ends. The length of the CDR3 is 15 residues. The germline V gene encodes CDR1 LGHDT and CDR2 YNNKEL (reference sequence). The CDR3 region is CASSQDLRGGKTQYF. The CDR3 bases are TGTGCCAGCAGCCAAGATCTTCGGGGCGGGAAGACCCAGTACTTC.

This clonotype was found once. The V and J genes are TRBV20-1 and TRBJ2-5; D gene ambiguous. Germline CDR1 and CDR2: DFQATT and SNEGSKA (reference sequence). Trimming shortened V by 6 bases and J by 5 bases, and 10 bases separated the two germline ends. The CDR3 is 11 residues long. DNA for the CDR3: TGCAGTGCAGCCCCCCTCGAGACCCAGTACTTC. Translated: CSAAPLETQYF.

This clonotype was seen at least ten times. This rearrangement joins TRBV30 to TRBJ2-1; perhaps D is TRBD1 or TRBD2 (5 bases each). Germline V gene lookup returns CDR1 GTSNPN and CDR2 SVGIG (reference sequence). This CDR3 is 15 amino acids long. The V gene lost 3 bases and the J gene lost 0 bases, with 12 bases spanning the gap. The CDR3 sequence: CAWRRGGPSYNEQFF. The CDR3 DNA reads TGTGCCTGGAGGAGGGGCGGGCCCTCCTACAATGAGCAGTTCTTC.

Ten or more counts support this clonotype. This chain uses TRBV2 with TRBJ2-3; TRBD1 aligns across 8 bases. Looked up from germline, CDR1 is SNHLY and CDR2 is FYNNEI. The CDR3 spans 15 residues. V lost 6 bases to trimming and J lost 4 bases; unmatched junction nucleotides: 9. CDR3 in amino acids: CASRGWTGKPDTQYF. CDR3 coding DNA: TGTGCCAGCAGGGGCTGGACAGGGAAGCCAGATACGCAGTATTTT.

The J gene is TRBJ1-1, the V gene TRBV12-3 or TRBV12-4; 8 bases fit TRBD1. V was clipped by 5 bases and J by 1 base; unmatched bases: 6. The CDR3 covers 15 residues. This CDR3 is CASSIRGQGNTEAFF. The DNA of the CDR3 is TGTGCCAGCAGTATACGTGGACAGGGGAACACTGAAGCTTTCTTT.

This clonotype was seen at least ten times. This chain connects TRBV12-5 to TRBJ2-1; TRBD2 might be the D (7 bases). This CDR3 contains 17 residues. V was shortened by 2 bases and J by 5 bases, with 19 bases between the two germline ends. Germline V gene sequence: CDR1 LGHNT, CDR2 FRNRAP. As DNA, the CDR3 is TGTGCTAGTGGTTTGAGGGGGGGGAAGGAGCGAAACAATGAGCAGTTCTTC. Its translation is CASGLRGGKERNNEQFF.

This clonotype was counted at least ten times. The gene calls are TRBV2 and TRBJ2-1; D is tentatively TRBD1 or TRBD2 (5 bases each). This CDR3 region has 17 residues. V was cut by 1 base and J by 0 bases, with 13 bases left in between. CDR1 and CDR2 (germline): SNHLY, FYNNEI. CDR3 residues: CASSEVMGRSSYNEQFF. The CDR3 bases are TGTGCCAGCAGTGAAGTAATGGGACGGAGCTCCTACAATGAGCAGTTCTTC.

This clonotype was picked up a small number of times. This sequence joins TRBV20-1 and TRBJ2-7; D ambiguous. The V and J ends lost 7 bases and 1 base respectively, with 8 bases between them. CDR1 DFQATT and CDR2 SNEGSKA come from the germline V gene (reference sequence). This CDR3 is 11 amino acids long. CDR3 in amino acids: CSDRNSYEQYF. In DNA, the CDR3 is TGCAGTGACAGAAATTCCTACGAGCAGTACTTC.

This clonotype was seen repeatedly, ten times or more. The rearrangement joins TRBV6-2 or TRBV6-3 to TRBJ2-2; TRBD1 or TRBD2 may be the D gene (5 bases each). In germline, CDR1 is MNHEY, CDR2 SVGEGT. The CDR3 is 14 residues long. Trimming removed 8 bases at V and 3 bases at J, with 13 bases between. The CDR3 reads CASWDGAYTGELFF. Written as DNA, the CDR3 is TGTGCCAGCTGGGACGGGGCGTACACCGGGGAGCTGTTTTTT.

The V call is TRBV7-3, the J call TRBJ2-3, with D possibly being TRBD1 (6 bases). Trimming stripped 3 bases from V and 0 bases from J, with 13 bases between. CDR3 length: 16 residues. Germline lookup yields CDR1 SGHTA and CDR2 FQGTGA. The CDR3 bases are TGTGCCAGCAGCTTCCAAGGGGGTCCGAGCACAGATACGCAGTATTTT. Residues: CASSFQGGPSTDTQYF.

This clonotype has a count of ten or more. The chain joins TRBV18 to TRBJ2-7, with 8 bases aligning to TRBD2. V trimming: 0 bases; J trimming: 3 bases; junction bases outside the gene matches: 7. The length of the CDR3 is 16 residues. The germline gives CDR1 KGHSH, CDR2 LQKENI. In nucleotides, the CDR3 is TGTGCCAGCTCACCACCCCGGACTAGCTCCAGCTACGAGCAGTACTTC. Translation: CASSPPRTSSSYEQYF.

This clonotype was counted only a few times. The chain is built from TRBV20-1 and TRBJ2-1; TRBD1 might be the D (6 bases). CDR1 and CDR2 from the germline V gene are DFQATT and SNEGSKA (reference sequence). Trimming left V 6 bases short and J 10 bases short, with 19 bases between. The CDR3 has 13 residues. CDR3 in DNA: TGCAGTGCCAGCATACTATCAGGGGACGAGCAGTTCTTC. Translating gives CSASILSGDEQFF.

This clonotype showed up many times. The chain couples TRBV18 to TRBJ1-2, with D unresolved. The V end lost 2 bases, the J end lost 0 bases, and 13 bases lay between the germline ends. Germline V gene data show CDR1 as KGHSH and CDR2 as LQKENI. The CDR3 is 16 amino acids. CDR3 sequence: CASSPDPAGTNYGYTF. CDR3 in DNA: TGTGCCAGCTCACCAGACCCCGCGGGGACTAACTATGGCTACACCTTC.

V is TRBV12-3 or TRBV12-4 and J is TRBJ2-1; D is ambiguous. The germline V and J ends were trimmed by 6 bases and 9 bases, with 21 bases remaining between them. CDR3 length equals 15 residues. CDR3 coding DNA: TGTGCCAGCAGGGTCGGATCCCCTGGAAACCGTGAGCAGTTCTTC. Amino acids: CASRVGSPGNREQFF.

This clonotype has a count of ten or more. The chain recombines TRBV20-1 with TRBJ2-7, with TRBD2 identical over 11 bases. This CDR3 region has 14 residues. J was trimmed by 5 bases and V by 5 bases; bases with no gene match: 8. Germline CDR1 is DFQATT and CDR2 is SNEGSKA (reference sequence). The CDR3 DNA sequence: TGCAGTGCTCCTTTAGCGGGAGGGGCGGACGAGCAGTACTTC. Protein sequence: CSAPLAGGADEQYF.

This rearrangement joins TRBV10-3 to TRBJ2-3; D tentatively fits TRBD1 or TRBD2 (6 bases each). This CDR3 contains 13 residues. Germline-derived CDR1 and CDR2 are ENHRY and SYGVKD. The CDR3: CAGRGGLTDTQYF. The CDR3 nucleotides are TGTGCGGGCAGGGGAGGATTAACAGATACGCAGTATTTT.

The rearrangement links TRBV3-1 to TRBJ1-1; D is perhaps TRBD1 (6 bases). CDR3 length: 16 amino acids. CDR1 is LGHDT, CDR2 YNNKEL, per germline (reference sequence). Trimming took 4 bases from V and 1 from J, leaving 16 bases between them. The CDR3 coding sequence is TGTGCCAGCAGCCCTGAGGGTCGGGGGCCGAACACTGAAGCTTTCTTT. As protein: CASSPEGRGPNTEAFF.

The table lists this clonotype with a few counts. This sequence joins TRBV6-5 and TRBJ2-7; 7 bases are shared with TRBD1. Germline V gene data show CDR1 as MNHEY and CDR2 as SVGAGI. With V trimmed by 2 bases and J by 1 base, 5 bases remained unmatched. CDR3 length: 15 residues. The CDR3 spells CASSYGRQGSYEQYF. CDR3 nucleotide sequence: TGTGCCAGCAGTTACGGAAGACAGGGTTCCTACGAGCAGTACTTC.

This clonotype was seen ten or more times. The rearrangement joins TRBV2 to TRBJ2-7; a weak D match, TRBD2 (5 bases). Germline-derived CDR1 and CDR2 are SNHLY and FYNNEI. Trimming cost V 1 base and J 5 bases, with 12 bases left between them. The CDR3 covers 14 residues. As DNA, the CDR3 is TGTGCCAGCAGTGAAGGGACTCTGTCGAACGAGCAGTACTTC. This sequence encodes CASSEGTLSNEQYF.

This clonotype was counted ten times or more. The chain links TRBV20-1 to TRBJ2-7, with a possible D match to TRBD2 (5 bases). The CDR3 is 12 amino acids. Germline V CDR1 and CDR2: DFQATT, SNEGSKA (reference sequence). Trimming removed 1 base at V and 6 bases at J, with 10 bases between. CDR3 sequence (DNA): TGCAGTGCTAGAGTCGGGGAACTCGAGCAGTACTTC. Encoded protein: CSARVGELEQYF.

This chain uses TRBV27 with TRBJ1-1; no reliable D call. The CDR3 extends over 14 amino acids. V was pared by 5 bases and J by 0 bases, with 10 bases between. Germline-derived CDR1 and CDR2 are MNHEY and SMNVEV (reference sequence). The CDR3, as DNA: TGTGCCAGCAGTAAGCAGCTGATGAACACTGAAGCTTTCTTT. Translation gives CASSKQLMNTEAFF.

The chain combines TRBV12-3 or TRBV12-4 with TRBJ2-1; 8 bases match TRBD2. The CDR3 loop spans 13 amino acids. V lost 4 bases, J lost 10 bases, and 6 bases stayed unmatched. The CDR3 bases are TGTGCCAGCAGTTCTTTCCTAGCGGGCGAGCAGTTCTTC. Its protein is CASSSFLAGEQFF.

The chain combines TRBV29-1 with TRBJ2-1, with D perhaps matching TRBD2 (6 bases). CDR1 and CDR2 from the germline V gene are SQVTM and ANQGSEA. Trimming took 6 bases from V and 1 from J, leaving 13 bases between them. The CDR3 contains 14 residues. The CDR3 loop is CSVLTSQSYNEQFF. DNA of the CDR3: TGCAGCGTACTCACTAGCCAGTCCTACAATGAGCAGTTCTTC.

This clonotype was detected ten times or more. The gene calls are TRBV28 and TRBJ2-5; the D gene is possibly TRBD1 (5 bases). V was cut by 4 bases and J by 7 bases, with 19 bases left in between. CDR1 is MDHEN and CDR2 is SYDVKM in the germline V gene. This CDR3 is 15 amino acids long. DNA for the CDR3: TGTGCCAGCAGTTCCTCACGGTTGCTTCAGGGGACCCAGTACTTC. This sequence encodes CASSSSRLLQGTQYF.